Presented here are 9 T cell receptor beta chains from one specimen sequenced in a study of cytomegalovirus exposure and HLA in healthy donors. Both 60 Vbeta primers and 13 Jbeta primers went into the PCR. Assay used: immunoSEQ multiplex PCR; TCRdb lists only in-frame clones, some missing. This sample has roughly 86,000 clones, with over 60% found just once. Source material: PBMCs. These receptors all stem from a female donor in good health and CMV-seronegative.

The chain carries TRBV27 and TRBJ2-6; tentative D call: TRBD1 (6 bases). Germline V lookup: CDR1 MNHEY, CDR2 SMNVEV (reference sequence). This CDR3 comprises 19 residues. Trimming stripped 3 bases from V and 1 base from J, with 19 bases between. The CDR3 DNA reads as TGTGCCAGCAGTTTCTCCCCTGAGGCAGGGGAGTCTGGGGCCAACGTCCTGACTTTC. Its protein is CASSFSPEAGESGANVLTF.

The chain links TRBV30 to TRBJ2-5; TRBD2 agrees at 10 bases. With V trimmed by 1 base and J by 5 bases, 7 bases remained unmatched. The length of the CDR3 is 15 residues. The germline gives CDR1 GTSNPN, CDR2 SVGIG (reference sequence). CDR3 DNA: TGTGCCTGGAGTGCTGAGCGGGGGGGCTGGGAGACCCAGTACTTC. This gives the protein CAWSAERGGWETQYF.

The genes are TRBV6-1 and TRBJ1-5; no definite D call. There are 15 residues in the CDR3. From germline, CDR1 is MNHNS and CDR2 SASEGT. The V gene lost 3 bases and the J gene lost 4 bases, with 13 bases spanning the gap. The CDR3 is CASSDPRVWNQPQHF. The CDR3 DNA sequence: TGTGCCAGCAGTGACCCCCGAGTCTGGAATCAGCCCCAGCATTTT.

The chain combines TRBV27 with TRBJ2-2; 12 nucleotides line up with TRBD2. J was trimmed by 6 bases and V by 6 bases; bases with no gene match: 11. CDR1 and CDR2 (germline): MNHEY, SMNVEV (reference sequence). CDR3 length equals 17 residues. The CDR3 loop is CASRKSLAGGRAGELFF. The DNA of the CDR3 is TGTGCCAGCAGAAAATCCCTAGCGGGGGGGCGGGCCGGGGAGCTGTTTTTT.

The chain combines TRBV6-5 with TRBJ2-7; weak D call: TRBD2 (7 bases). V shed 0 bases and J shed 6 bases, with 18 bases lying between them. Germline CDR1 and CDR2: MNHEY and SVGAGI. This CDR3 comprises 16 residues. The CDR3 DNA follows: TGTGCCAGCAGTTACTCGACGGGGGGCGCTGGGCCCGAGCAGTACTTC. This translates into CASSYSTGGAGPEQYF.

The chain uses TRBV4-2 and TRBJ1-2, with 10 bases identical to TRBD1. Germline values: CDR1 LGHNA, CDR2 YNFKEQ. The CDR3 is 15 residues long. J lost 5 bases, V lost 5 bases, and 8 bases had no gene match. The DNA of the CDR3 is TGTGCCAGCAGCGACCGGGACAGGGGCTATTATGGCTACACCTTC. The encoded protein is CASSDRDRGYYGYTF.

The CDR3 DNA is TGTGCCACCAGCAGAGGGGGCAGAGCCTATAGCAATCAGCCCCAGCATTTT. This codes for CATSRGGRAYSNQPQHF. The J gene is TRBJ1-5, the V gene TRBV15, with a weak D call TRBD1 (5 bases). This CDR3 has 17 amino acids. Trimming stripped 1 base from V and 0 bases from J, with 13 bases between. Per the germline V gene, CDR1 is LNHNV and CDR2 is YYDKDF (reference sequence).

On this clone: Other DNA sequences of this sample code for an identical CDR3. The chain links TRBV9 to TRBJ2-7; 9 bases fit TRBD2. The V gene end was trimmed by 2 bases and the J gene end by 3 bases; junction bases not matched to a gene: 6. This CDR3 spans 15 amino acids. In germline, CDR1 is SGDLS, CDR2 YYNGEE. The CDR3 spells CASSVGSGGSYEQYF. The CDR3 DNA reads TGTGCCAGCAGCGTTGGTAGCGGGGGTAGCTACGAGCAGTACTTC.

This chain connects TRBV4-2 to TRBJ2-3; tentatively, D is TRBD1 (6 bases). CDR1 and CDR2 from the germline V gene are LGHNA and YNFKEQ. The V end was cut by 3 bases, the J end by 2 bases, with 15 bases between. The CDR3 has 16 amino acids. The CDR3 nucleotides are TGTGCCAGCAGCCATTCTTACAGGGCGACCACAGATACGCAGTATTTT. It encodes CASSHSYRATTDTQYF.